The T cell receptor (beta chain) under discussion was sequenced for a study of T cell responses to AZD1222 COVID-19 vaccine. General study points: Among the donors, most were white British and more were female, and clonal diversity was possibly underestimated. Without day 14 samples, only post-peak T cell repertoires were studied. Nearly half of the spike-specific TCRs reportedly recognize variant regions that carry no mutations.

Trimming removed 3 bases at V and 0 bases at J, with 21 bases between. The CDR3 is 17 residues long. CDR1 and CDR2 (germline): DFQATT, SNEGSKA (reference sequence). Turning to this clone: The antigen is unknown.

TCRdb's copy holds only in-frame clones and misses some; the assay was immunoSEQ multiplex PCR. The data hold about 25,000 clones, with more than 75% observed a single time. The TCR originated in an adult who received the AZD1222 COVID-19 vaccine. The chain links TRBV20-1 to TRBJ2-7; D may be TRBD2 (7 bases). Material: peripheral blood, obtained 28 days after the second AZD1222 dose. The CDR3 DNA reads TGCAGTGCTAGTGGGGGGGCGAGCGGGACCAGCTCCTACGAGCAGTACTTC. It codes for CSASGGASGTSSYEQYF.